This T cell receptor beta chain was retrieved from a study of cytomegalovirus exposure and HLA in healthy donors. The overall study: Clustering assigned roughly 81% of the roughly 400 genotyped donors to the Caucasian-associated ancestry cluster. Study results and caveats: TCR beta V segments were, for the most part, productive about 87% or about 30% of the time in an earlier analysis.

V shed 6 bases and J 0 bases; nucleotides not matched to a gene: 2. The CDR3 has 14 amino acids. CDR1 and CDR2 (germline): MNHEY, SVGAGI. Researchers ran the PCR with 60 Vbeta and 13 Jbeta primers. TCRdb keeps only in-frame clones here, not all; method: immunoSEQ multiplex PCR. The table shows approximately 220,000 clones, with around 76% occurring only once. Nominally healthy donors provided the samples, though records likely missed some immune exposures. In this sample, this clone turned up a few times. The antigen is undetermined. Sequenced sample: PBMCs. The rearrangement links TRBV6-5 to TRBJ1-3; TRBD1 matches at 7 bases. The sequence came from a man younger than 30 in good health and CMV-seronegative. CDR3 DNA: TGTGCCAGCAGGGGGACAGTCTCTGGAAACACCATATATTTT. It specifies CASRGTVSGNTIYF.